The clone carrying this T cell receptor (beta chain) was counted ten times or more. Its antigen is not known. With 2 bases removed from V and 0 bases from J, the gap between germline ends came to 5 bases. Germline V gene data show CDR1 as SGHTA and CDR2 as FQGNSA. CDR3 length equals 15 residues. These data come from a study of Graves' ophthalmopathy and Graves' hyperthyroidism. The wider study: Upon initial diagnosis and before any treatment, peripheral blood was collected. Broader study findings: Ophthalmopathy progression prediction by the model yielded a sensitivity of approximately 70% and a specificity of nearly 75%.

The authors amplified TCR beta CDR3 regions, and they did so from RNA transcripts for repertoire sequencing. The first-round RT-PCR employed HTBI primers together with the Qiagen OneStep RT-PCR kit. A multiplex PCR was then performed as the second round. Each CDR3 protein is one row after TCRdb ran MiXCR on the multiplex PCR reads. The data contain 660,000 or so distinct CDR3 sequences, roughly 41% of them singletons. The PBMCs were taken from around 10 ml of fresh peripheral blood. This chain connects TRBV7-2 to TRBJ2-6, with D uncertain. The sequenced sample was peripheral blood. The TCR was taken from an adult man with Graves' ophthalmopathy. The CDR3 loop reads CASSLQHSGANVLTF. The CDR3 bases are TGTGCCAGCAGCTTACAACACTCTGGGGCCAACGTCCTGACTTTC.